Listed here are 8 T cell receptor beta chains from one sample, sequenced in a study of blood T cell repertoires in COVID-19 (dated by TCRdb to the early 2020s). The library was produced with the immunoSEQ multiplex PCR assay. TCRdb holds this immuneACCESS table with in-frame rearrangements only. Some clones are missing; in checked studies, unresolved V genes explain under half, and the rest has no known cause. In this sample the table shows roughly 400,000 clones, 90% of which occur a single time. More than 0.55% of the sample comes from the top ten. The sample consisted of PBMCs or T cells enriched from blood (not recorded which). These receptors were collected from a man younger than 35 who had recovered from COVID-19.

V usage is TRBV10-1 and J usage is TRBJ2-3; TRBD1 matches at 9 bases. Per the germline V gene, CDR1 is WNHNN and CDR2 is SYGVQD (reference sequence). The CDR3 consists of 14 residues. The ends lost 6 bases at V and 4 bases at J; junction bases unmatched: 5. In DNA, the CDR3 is TGCGCCAGCAGCACAGGGGGCGAGCCAGATACGCAGTATTTT. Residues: CASSTGGEPDTQYF.

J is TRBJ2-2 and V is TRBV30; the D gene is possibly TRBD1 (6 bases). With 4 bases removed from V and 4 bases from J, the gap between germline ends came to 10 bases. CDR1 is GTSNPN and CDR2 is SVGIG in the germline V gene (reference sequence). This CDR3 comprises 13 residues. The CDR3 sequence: CAWNRVGTGELFF. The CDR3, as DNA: TGTGCCTGGAACAGGGTGGGCACCGGGGAGCTGTTTTTT.

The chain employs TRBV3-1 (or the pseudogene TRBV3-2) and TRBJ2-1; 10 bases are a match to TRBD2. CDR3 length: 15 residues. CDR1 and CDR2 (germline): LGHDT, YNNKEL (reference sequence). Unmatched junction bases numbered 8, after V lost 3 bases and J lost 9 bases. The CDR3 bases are TGTGCCAGCAGCCACCCTAGCGGGAGTAAGGTTGAGCAGTTCTTC. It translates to CASSHPSGSKVEQFF.

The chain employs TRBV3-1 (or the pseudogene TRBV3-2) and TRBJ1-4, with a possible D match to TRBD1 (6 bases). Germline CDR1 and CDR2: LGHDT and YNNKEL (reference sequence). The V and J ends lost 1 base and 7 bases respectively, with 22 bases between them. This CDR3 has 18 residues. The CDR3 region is CASSQGGPGTILGEKLFF. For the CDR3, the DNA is TGTGCCAGCAGCCAAGGAGGTCCGGGGACAATTCTGGGTGAAAAACTGTTTTTT.

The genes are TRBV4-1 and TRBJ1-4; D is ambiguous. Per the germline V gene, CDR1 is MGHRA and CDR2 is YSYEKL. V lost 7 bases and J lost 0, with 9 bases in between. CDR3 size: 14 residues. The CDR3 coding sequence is TGCGCCAGCACCCGGGTTGCAACTAATGAAAAACTGTTTTTT. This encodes CASTRVATNEKLFF.

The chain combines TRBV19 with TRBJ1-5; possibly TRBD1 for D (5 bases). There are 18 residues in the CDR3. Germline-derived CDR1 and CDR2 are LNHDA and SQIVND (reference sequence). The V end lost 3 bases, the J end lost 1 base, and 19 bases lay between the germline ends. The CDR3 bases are TGTGCCAGTAGTATGGGGGAGGGGTTTGAGGGGAGCAATCAGCCCCAGCATTTT. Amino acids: CASSMGEGFEGSNQPQHF.

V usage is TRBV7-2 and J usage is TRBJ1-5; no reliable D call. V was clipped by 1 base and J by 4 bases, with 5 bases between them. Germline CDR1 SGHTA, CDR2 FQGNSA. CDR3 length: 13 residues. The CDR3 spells CASSLERNQPQHF. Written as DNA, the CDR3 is TGTGCCAGCAGCTTAGAGAGAAATCAGCCCCAGCATTTT.

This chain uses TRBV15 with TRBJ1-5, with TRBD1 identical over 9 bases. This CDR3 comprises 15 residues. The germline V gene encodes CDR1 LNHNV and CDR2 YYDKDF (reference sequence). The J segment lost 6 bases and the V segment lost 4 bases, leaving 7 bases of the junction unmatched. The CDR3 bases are TGTGCCACCAGCAAGGGACAGGGTTTCAGTCAGCCCCAGCATTTT. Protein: CATSKGQGFSQPQHF.